Below, 4 T cell receptor beta chains from the same sample are listed, as sequenced in a study of graft-versus-host responses after intestinal transplantation. The data were produced by immunoSEQ multiplex PCR, yet TCRdb's version contains in-frame clones alone and is incomplete. The sample shows 95,000 to 110,000 clones, 93% of them seen only once. These TCRs' antigens remain unknown. The sequences come from unstimulated CD8+ T cells sorted from spleen or lymph node cells, collected before intestinal transplant. The receptor set was obtained from a human donor who received an intestinal transplant.

This clone appeared once. The V call is TRBV14, the J call TRBJ2-7; 7 bases fit TRBD1. Looked up from germline, CDR1 is SGHDN and CDR2 is FVKESK. V was clipped by 4 bases and J by 2 bases; unmatched bases: 5. The length of the CDR3 is 14 residues. The CDR3 DNA is TGTGCCAGCAGCCGTGACAGGGACGCCTACGAGCAGTACTTC. It translates to CASSRDRDAYEQYF.

Comment on this clone: The identical CDR3 is also encoded by other nucleotide sequences in the sample. The CDR3, as DNA: TGTGCCAGCAGTTACGGGCAGGGAGCCTACGAGCAGTACTTC. Its translation is CASSYGQGAYEQYF. V is TRBV6-5 and J is TRBJ2-7; D tentatively reads TRBD1 or TRBD2 (5 bases each). This CDR3 region has 14 residues. Trimming took off 2 bases at V and 2 bases at J, with 10 bases between the two ends. The germline CDR1 and CDR2 sequences are MNHEY and SVGAGI.

This sequence joins TRBV19 and TRBJ2-2, with a weak D call TRBD2 (7 bases). Per the germline V gene, CDR1 is LNHDA and CDR2 is SQIVND (reference sequence). This CDR3 contains 16 residues. Trimming cost V 3 bases and J 1 base, with 12 bases left between them. The CDR3 DNA sequence: TGTGCCAGTAGTATTTGGGGGGGGCTGAACACCGGGGAGCTGTTTTTT. Its translation is CASSIWGGLNTGELFF.

The V and J genes are TRBV7-8 and TRBJ2-5, with no clear D. The end of the DNA aligns better with TRBJ2-7, so the J call may be wrong. Germline CDR1 and CDR2: SGHVS and FQNEAQ. The CDR3 contains 15 residues. Here the CDR3 DNA reads TGTGCCAGCAGTCCCCCCCCGTGGGAAAACTACGAGCAGTACTTC. It is translated as CASSPPPWENYEQYF.